The T cell receptor beta chain under discussion was sequenced for a study of blood T cells in healthy people across ages. Study-wide results and limits: Per million T cells, the diversity of TCR beta decreased roughly linearly as age advanced.

This clonotype was found a few times. Its cognate antigen is unknown. This CDR3 is built from 15 residues. J lost 3 bases, V lost 3 bases, and 4 bases had no gene match. Using a J-beta primer mix together with a sample-barcoded 5' primer, a second PCR was run for about 7 to 12 cycles. MiXCR, applied by TCRdb to the 5' RACE reads, yields one record per CDR3 protein. This table has 600,000 to 900,000 distinct CDR3 sequences, more than 25% appearing once. Peripheral blood was drawn, around 9.4 milliliters per donor. These data were also reused for a study on T cells of mothers and their children. That report notes: cDNA was made from all extracted RNA, around 1.5 ug per 15 ul. In related and unrelated pairs alike, thymic selection shapes TCR recombination output, with inherited differences minor.

Sample: blood. The rearrangement links TRBV12-3 or TRBV12-4 to TRBJ1-2, with 10 bases aligning to TRBD1. The origin of this receptor is a boy under 18 in good health. The CDR3 reads CASSLGQGIYYGYTF. CDR3 DNA sequence: TGTGCCAGCAGTTTGGGACAGGGGATATACTATGGCTACACCTTC.